In this sample, the clone carrying this T cell receptor (beta chain) turned up many times. What it recognizes is unknown. TCRdb itself ran the 5' RACE reads through MiXCR, one entry per CDR3 protein. This sample yields 50,000 to 55,000 distinct CDR3 sequences, of which around 4% are seen a single time; 6.5% to 8% belongs to the top ten. The data belong to a study of neurological immune-mediated disorders. V was clipped by 1 base and J by 6 bases; unmatched bases: 3. The CDR3 loop spans 14 amino acids. Study results and caveats: The greatest TCR clonal expansion occurred in HTLV-1-associated myelopathy and the least in multiple sclerosis, which fell below healthy controls. Phylogenetic grouping assigned the repertoires of 18 of 34 multiple sclerosis patients to a single related-CDR3 cluster, representing a possible signature.

The sequence was obtained from a man aged 60-69 years with multiple sclerosis. Sequencing was carried out using PBMCs. The rearrangement joins TRBV12-3 or TRBV12-4 to TRBJ1-5, with TRBD1 matching over 7 bases. CDR3 nucleotide sequence: TGTGCCAGCAGTTTAGGGACAGGCGGTCAGCCCCAGCATTTT. This codes for CASSLGTGGQPQHF.